This T cell receptor (beta chain) was identified during a study of T cell responses to AZD1222 COVID-19 vaccine. The study, taken as a whole, reports: It should be noted that donors were predominantly white British and more often female, and clonal diversity was possibly underestimated. CD4 TCRs associated with vaccination spanned spike, dominating at 160-218 and 743-854.

In this sample, this clone turned up once. What it recognizes is unknown. The CDR3 is made up of 12 amino acids. V was cut by 1 base and J by 9 bases, with 7 bases left in between. In germline, CDR1 is SGHTA, CDR2 FQGNSA. Method: immunoSEQ multiplex PCR; TCRdb's copy keeps in-frame clones and lacks some. The sample shows some 74,000 clones, 80% of them seen only once. The sequenced sample was peripheral blood, obtained on day 0 of AZD1222 vaccination. J is TRBJ2-1 and V is TRBV7-2; D gene ambiguous. The source of this sequence is an adult in good health. The CDR3 spells CASSLVFAEQFF. For the CDR3, the DNA is TGTGCCAGCAGCTTAGTTTTCGCTGAGCAGTTCTTC. The full variable domain, completed using reference TRBV7-2 and TRBJ2-1, is GAGVSQSPSNKVTEKGKDVELRCDPISGHTALYWYRQSLGQGLEFLIYFQGNSAPDKSGLPSDRFSAERTGGSVSTLTIQRTQQEDSAVYLCASSLVFAEQFFGPGTRLTVL.